Here is one T cell receptor beta chain with its context. The junction departs from the called germline gene at one end, perhaps through a read error. The data were taken from a study of tumor-infiltrating lymphocytes in primary liver carcinoma. Overall study context: Lesions, classed as T1-T3 N0M0, spanned roughly 4.2 to 11 cm across.

Researchers generated TCR beta cDNA from around 0.55 ug of total RNA, relying on a constant-region primer. Library construction for TCR beta comprised three nested multiplex PCR rounds performed with slightly modified ARM-PCR. Forward primers for TRBV1-TRBV30 and a C-beta reverse primer served the first two PCR rounds, at around 9 cycles each. TCRdb reprocessed the multiplex PCR reads via MiXCR and lists one record per CDR3 protein. Among around 88,000 distinct CDR3 sequences listed, 68% were seen once. The germline V gene has CDR1 MNHNY and CDR2 SVGAGI (reference sequence). CDR3 length: 15 residues. Between about 17 and 34 mg of unsorted bulk tissue served as the source from which RNA and DNA were co-extracted.

The source material was tumor-adjacent normal liver tissue. The chain couples TRBV6-6 to TRBJ2-5; the match to TRBD2 covers 12 bases. The sequence derives from a middle-aged man with primary liver carcinoma and hepatitis B virus infection. CDR3 amino acids: CASSLGTSGQETRYF. As DNA, the CDR3 is TGTGCCAGCAGTCTCGGGACTAGCGGGCAAGAGACCCGGTACTTC.